This TCR beta chain stems from a study of siplizumab effects on memory and regulatory T cells. The table came from immunoSEQ multiplex PCR; TCRdb's copy has only in-frame clones and leaves some out. The sample holds roughly 82,000 clones, roughly 90% seen once. The V end was cut by 5 bases, the J end by 6 bases, with 5 bases between. This CDR3 has 12 residues. Germline CDR1 reads MDHEN; CDR2 reads SYDVKM. Points on this clone: Its antigen is not known. Other DNA sequences in this sample translate to the same CDR3.

The study's findings and limits: Siplizumab, the agent tested, significantly reduced alloreactive sequences traceable to unstimulated CD4+ memory cells. In unstimulated cells, naive T cells appeared more diverse than memory T cells and seemed major alloresponse contributors. Proliferating CD4+ or CD8+ clones, roughly 80-95% of them, lacked an assignable naive or memory phenotype.

The chain employs TRBV28 and TRBJ1-6; D is uncertain. The sample comprised Tregs sorted from blood. The clonotype was recovered from a human donor in good health. The CDR3 DNA sequence: TGTGCCAGCAGTCTGACTAATTCACCCCTCCACTTT. This encodes CASSLTNSPLHF.